This T cell receptor (beta chain) was found in a study of cytotoxic CD8 clonotypes in ibrutinib-treated CLL. The CDR3 sequence is 16 residues long. CDR1 and CDR2 from the germline V gene are SGHKS and YYEKEE (reference sequence). V trimming: 4 bases; J trimming: 0 bases; junction bases outside the gene matches: 8. Sequenced by immunoSEQ multiplex PCR; TCRdb stores in-frame clones only, minus some. The sample records around 140,000 clones, about 80% being singletons. The sequencing here drew on PBMCs, taken after 12 months of ibrutinib treatment. The origin of this receptor is a human donor with chronic lymphocytic leukemia. The chain uses TRBV5-5 and TRBJ2-5; 8 nucleotides align to TRBD1. CDR3 amino acids: CASSPQTGENQETQYF. The CDR3 DNA follows: TGTGCCAGCAGCCCGCAGACAGGGGAGAACCAAGAGACCCAGTACTTC.